This T cell receptor beta chain was recovered during a study of OX40 agonist ivuxolimab in advanced cancers. In the study overall: Dose-escalation patients' cancers were hepatocellular carcinoma, melanoma, renal cell or head and neck cancer. Study-wide results and caveats: Several nonresponders also turned out to have low normalized T-cell clonal expansion. Relatively little clonal expansion, among the lowest observed, appeared in partial responders at 0.1-3.0 mg/kg.

Sequencing used immunoSEQ multiplex PCR; TCRdb keeps in-frame clones, though not all of them. The sample yields tens of thousands of clones, nearly 90% seen once. As regards this clone: Antigen specificity is unknown.

Germline values: CDR1 GTSNPN, CDR2 SVGIG (reference sequence). The V gene end was trimmed by 1 base and the J gene end by 3 bases; junction bases not matched to a gene: 0. This CDR3 comprises 14 residues. The V and J genes are TRBV30 and TRBJ1-3, with 10 nucleotides matching TRBD1. The specimen was CD4+ or CD8+ T cells sorted from blood, collected in a trial of the OX40 agonist ivuxolimab. This receptor was taken from an adult with an advanced solid tumor such as melanoma, head and neck, liver or kidney cancer. Written as DNA, the CDR3 is TGTGCCTGGAGTGGGGACAGGGGTGGAAACACCATATATTTT. Translation: CAWSGDRGGNTIYF.